The 27 T cell receptor beta chains below all came from one sample that was sequenced in a study of cytomegalovirus exposure and HLA in healthy donors. Primers: 60 Vbeta forward and 13 Jbeta reverse. Clones were sequenced by immunoSEQ multiplex PCR, and TCRdb holds only the in-frame ones, with some missing. The table has over 150,000 clones, approximately 74% seen once. The sample comprised PBMCs. The receptor source for this set is a man younger than 30 in good health and CMV-seronegative.

The chain carries TRBV13 and TRBJ2-7; D gene ambiguous. Germline CDR1 and CDR2: PRHDT and FYEKMQ (reference sequence). The CDR3 has 12 residues. Between the trimmed V and J ends, which lost 3 bases and 4 bases, there was a span of 7 bases. The CDR3 DNA reads as TGTGCCAGCAGCTTCAGAGGTTACGAGCAGTACGTC. Its translation: CASSFRGYEQYV.

The rearrangement links TRBV7-9 to TRBJ1-1; D might be TRBD1 (5 bases). The CDR3 consists of 14 residues. The germline V gene has CDR1 SEHNR and CDR2 FQNEAQ (reference sequence). The germline V and J ends were trimmed by 4 bases and 3 bases, with 12 bases remaining between them. In DNA, the CDR3 is TGTGCCAGCAGCTGGCAGGGCGGGGACACTGAAGCTTTCTTT. This codes for CASSWQGGDTEAFF.

In nucleotides, the CDR3 is TGTGCCAGCAGCTTGGGGGGCAGACGCACAGATACGCAGTATTTT. Translating gives CASSLGGRRTDTQYF. The gene calls are TRBV5-6 and TRBJ2-3, with a weak D call TRBD1 (5 bases). The germline gives CDR1 SGHDT, CDR2 YYEEEE. The CDR3 runs to 15 residues. Trimming removed 0 bases from V and 1 base from J, with 9 bases in between.

V and J are TRBV19 and TRBJ1-5; 9 nucleotides align to TRBD1. This CDR3 region has 17 residues. Germline assignment: CDR1 LNHDA and CDR2 SQIVND (reference sequence). Trimming removed 1 base from V and 2 bases from J; junction bases left unmatched: 6. CDR3 coding DNA: TGTGCCAGTAGTATAGCCGTACAGGGGGCAGGCAATCAGCCCCAGCATTTT. It codes for CASSIAVQGAGNQPQHF.

The rearrangement links TRBV6-5 to TRBJ1-2, with 7 nucleotides matching TRBD1. Germline V lookup: CDR1 MNHEY, CDR2 SVGAGI. The CDR3 runs 14 residues. Trimming removed 0 bases from V and 4 bases from J; junction bases left unmatched: 2. This CDR3 is CASSYSGQFYGYTF. The CDR3 nucleotides are TGTGCCAGCAGTTACTCGGGACAGTTCTATGGCTACACCTTC.

J is TRBJ1-2 and V is TRBV7-2; D unclear. Germline CDR1 is SGHTA and CDR2 is FQGNSA. The V end was cut by 5 bases, the J end by 1 base, with 8 bases between. The CDR3 is 13 residues long. CDR3 coding DNA: TGTGCCAGCAGCCACGACAATAACTATGGCTACACCTTC. It specifies CASSHDNNYGYTF.

The chain couples TRBV5-8 to TRBJ2-3, with 8 bases that match TRBD2. The CDR3 length is 16 residues. Germline CDR1 SGHTS, CDR2 YDEGEE. V was clipped by 1 base and J by 3 bases; unmatched bases: 7. The DNA of the CDR3 is TGTGCCAGCAGCTTGAGTATTAGCGGGGATACAGATACGCAGTATTTT. Its translation is CASSLSISGDTDTQYF.

The chain carries TRBV5-1 and TRBJ2-6; a possible D gene is TRBD1 (6 bases). Trimming removed 3 bases from V and 2 bases from J, with 15 bases in between. The CDR3 is 17 residues long. CDR1 SGHRS and CDR2 YFSETQ come from the germline V gene. CDR3 residues: CASSSETGLAGANVLTF. The DNA of the CDR3 is TGCGCCAGCAGCTCGGAGACAGGACTCGCTGGGGCCAACGTCCTGACTTTC.

The gene calls are TRBV7-9 and TRBJ2-1, with a weak D call TRBD1 (5 bases). This CDR3 has 16 residues. The germline V gene has CDR1 SEHNR and CDR2 FQNEAQ (reference sequence). V gave up 3 bases and J gave up 0 bases, with 12 bases separating them. The CDR3 bases are TGTGCCAGCAGCTTTGGACAAACGAGCTCCTACAATGAGCAGTTCTTC. Residues: CASSFGQTSSYNEQFF.

This clone was counted a single time. The chain uses TRBV7-9 and TRBJ2-1; a possible D gene is TRBD2 (5 bases). The germline gives CDR1 SEHNR, CDR2 FQNEAQ (reference sequence). CDR3 length: 12 residues. CDR3 sequence reads: CVSRDRYNEQFF. For the CDR3, the DNA is TGTGTGTCCCGGGATCGGTACAATGAGCAGTTCTTC. The full variable domain, with the rest looked up from reference TRBV7-9 and TRBJ2-1, is DTGVSQNPRHKITKRGQNVTFRCDPISEHNRLYWYRQTLGQGPEFLTYFQNEAQLEKSRLLSDRFSAERPKGSFSTLEIQRTEQGDSAMYLCVSRDRYNEQFFGPGTRLTVL.

The J gene is TRBJ2-7, the V gene TRBV7-2; possible D gene TRBD1, 5 bases. The length of the CDR3 is 12 residues. V lost 5 bases and J 2 bases, leaving 7 bases between the germline ends. CDR1 is SGHTA and CDR2 is FQGNSA in the germline V gene. The CDR3 is CASSEQAYEQYF. Here the CDR3 DNA reads TGTGCCAGCAGCGAACAGGCCTACGAGCAGTACTTC.

CDR3 sequence reads: CASSELRESNQPQHF. The CDR3 DNA sequence: TGTGCCAGCAGTGAACTCAGGGAAAGCAATCAGCCCCAGCATTTT. The chain links TRBV6-1 to TRBJ1-5, with D possibly matching TRBD1 (5 bases). Trimming stripped 2 bases from V and 1 base from J, with 9 bases between. The CDR3 sequence is 15 residues long. CDR1 is MNHNS and CDR2 is SASEGT in the germline V gene.

The V call is TRBV4-1, the J call TRBJ1-1, with D possibly TRBD1 on 6 matching bases. This CDR3 contains 17 residues. CDR1 MGHRA and CDR2 YSYEKL come from the germline V gene. V was shortened by 4 bases and J by 1 base, with 19 bases between the two germline ends. CDR3 protein: CASSLYPTGLGNTEAFF. Written as DNA, the CDR3 is TGCGCCAGCAGCCTGTACCCCACAGGGCTGGGGAACACTGAAGCTTTCTTT.

The rearrangement joins TRBV5-1 to TRBJ2-3, with D perhaps matching TRBD2 (6 bases). The germline V and J ends were trimmed by 4 bases and 3 bases, with 15 bases remaining between them. Looked up from germline, CDR1 is SGHRS and CDR2 is YFSETQ. The CDR3 runs 15 residues. The CDR3 DNA reads as TGCGCCAGCAGCCCGCTCCCGGGGGTAACAGATACGCAGTATTTT. Translated: CASSPLPGVTDTQYF.

The V gene is TRBV19, the J gene TRBJ1-3; D may be TRBD1 (6 bases). The CDR3 is 19 residues long. Germline-derived CDR1 and CDR2 are LNHDA and SQIVND (reference sequence). Trimming shortened V by 3 bases and J by 4 bases, and 25 bases separated the two germline ends. CDR3 in amino acids: CASSIGRWGQVGIGNTIYF. Here the CDR3 DNA reads TGTGCCAGTAGTATCGGACGTTGGGGGCAGGTCGGGATCGGAAACACCATATATTTT.

The chain links TRBV5-1 to TRBJ2-5; D possibly corresponds to TRBD2 (6 bases). V was cut by 0 bases and J by 5 bases, with 20 bases left in between. Germline V gives CDR1 SGHRS, CDR2 YFSETQ. There are 17 residues in the CDR3. Written as DNA, the CDR3 is TGCGCCAGCAGCTTGGGGGTGAACAGTGGTGGAGGGGAGACCCAGTACTTC. Residues: CASSLGVNSGGGETQYF.

The table lists this clone with a few counts. V and J are TRBV4-3 and TRBJ1-6; 8 nucleotides align to TRBD1. Germline trimming cut 3 bases from V and 8 bases from J; bases unmatched to any gene: 9. The CDR3 is made up of 16 amino acids. Germline loops: CDR1 LGHNA, CDR2 YSLEER. CDR3 nucleotide sequence: TGCGCCAGCAGCCAGTCTGTGACAGGGGACCATTCACCCCTCCACTTT. It is translated as CASSQSVTGDHSPLHF.

This rearrangement joins TRBV4-3 to TRBJ1-3, with 9 nucleotides matching TRBD1. This CDR3 spans 17 amino acids. Germline values: CDR1 LGHNA, CDR2 YSLEER. The junction had 6 bases not matched to a gene; V was cut back by 1 base and J by 2 bases. CDR3 protein: CASSQVWRQGAGNTIYF. The CDR3 DNA reads TGCGCCAGCAGCCAAGTCTGGCGACAGGGGGCTGGAAACACCATATATTTT.

This chain links TRBV15 with TRBJ1-3; TRBD1 is a possible D gene (6 bases). Trimming stripped 5 bases from V and 0 bases from J, with 14 bases between. The length of the CDR3 is 16 residues. Germline V lookup: CDR1 LNHNV, CDR2 YYDKDF (reference sequence). The chain's CDR3 is CATSRGQLGSGNTIYF. In DNA form, the CDR3 reads TGTGCCACCAGCCGAGGACAGTTGGGCTCTGGAAACACCATATATTTT.

The chain recombines TRBV7-2 with TRBJ2-1; the D is unclear. Germline CDR1 is SGHTA and CDR2 is FQGNSA. The V end was cut by 7 bases, the J end by 7 bases, with 11 bases between. The CDR3 contains 12 residues. CDR3: CASTLTGNEQFF. The DNA for the CDR3 is TGTGCCAGCACGTTGACCGGGAATGAGCAGTTCTTC.

The rearrangement uses TRBV6-5 and TRBJ1-5; 9 bases line up with TRBD1. Per germline, CDR1 MNHEY and CDR2 SVGAGI. The CDR3 has 14 residues. The junction had 6 bases not matched to a gene; V was cut back by 6 bases and J by 6 bases. CDR3 nucleotides: TGTGCCAGCAGAGGCGGGACAGGGTTTCAGCCCCAGCATTTT. It yields the protein CASRGGTGFQPQHF.

The chain combines TRBV9 with TRBJ1-1, with 9 bases aligning to TRBD1. The CDR3 loop spans 15 amino acids. V lost 3 bases to trimming and J lost 1 base; unmatched junction nucleotides: 4. The germline V gene has CDR1 SGDLS and CDR2 YYNGEE. This CDR3 is CASSAGTGSNTEAFF. The CDR3 coding sequence is TGTGCCAGCAGCGCTGGGACAGGGTCGAACACTGAAGCTTTCTTT.

The rearrangement uses TRBV30 and TRBJ2-1; 8 bases are shared with TRBD1. CDR1 and CDR2 (germline): GTSNPN, SVGIG (reference sequence). The CDR3 runs to 16 residues. Germline trimming cut 2 bases from V and 1 base from J; bases unmatched to any gene: 7. In nucleotides, the CDR3 is TGTGCCTGGAGTAAACCGGGACAGGTGTCCTACAATGAGCAGTTCTTC. It yields the protein CAWSKPGQVSYNEQFF.

The gene calls are TRBV5-1 and TRBJ2-5; D gene ambiguous. This CDR3 spans 11 amino acids. V shed 4 bases and J shed 2 bases, with 3 bases lying between them. The germline CDR1 and CDR2 sequences are SGHRS and YFSETQ. The CDR3, as DNA: TGCGCCAGCAGCGCGCAAGAGACCCAGTACTTC. Its translation: CASSAQETQYF.

This chain joins TRBV19 and TRBJ1-5; D is undetermined. Deletions cut 3 bases from V and 4 bases from J, with 16 bases between. The CDR3 is made up of 16 amino acids. Germline CDR1 is LNHDA and CDR2 is SQIVND (reference sequence). Here the CDR3 reads CASSIKPATLNQPQHF. As DNA, the CDR3 is TGTGCCAGTAGTATTAAGCCCGCGACATTGAATCAGCCCCAGCATTTT.

The V and J genes are TRBV25-1 and TRBJ2-1; 9 bases are shared with TRBD1. CDR1 is MGHDK and CDR2 is SYGVNS in the germline V gene. V lost 3 bases and J lost 3; bases outside the gene matches: 3. The CDR3 consists of 15 residues. Written as DNA, the CDR3 is TGTGCCAGCAGTGAGCGGGACAGGGTCTACAATGAGCAGTTCTTC. Translated: CASSERDRVYNEQFF.

The chain combines TRBV2 with TRBJ2-7; possibly TRBD1 for D (5 bases). Trimming took 3 bases from V and 3 from J, leaving 12 bases between them. The CDR3 covers 14 residues. Germline CDR1 reads SNHLY; CDR2 reads FYNNEI. This CDR3 reads CASSEADINYEQYV. The CDR3 DNA follows: TGTGCCAGCAGTGAGGCGGACATAAACTACGAGCAGTACGTC.